Shown below are 19 T cell receptor beta chains from a single sample sequenced in a study of T cell responses to AZD1222 COVID-19 vaccine. Assay used: immunoSEQ multiplex PCR; TCRdb lists only in-frame clones, some missing. The table shows around 100,000 clones, with approximately 90% occurring only once. The source material was peripheral blood, sampled on day 0 of AZD1222 vaccination. The receptors derive from an adult in good health.

This chain uses TRBV29-1 with TRBJ1-5; 9 bases map to TRBD1. The CDR3 has 12 residues. Germline CDR1 and CDR2: SQVTM and ANQGSEA. The V and J ends lost 8 bases and 5 bases, in that order; junction bases with no gene match: 4. Written as DNA, the CDR3 is TGCAGCCGTACAGGGGGCGATCAGCCCCAGCATTTT. The encoded protein is CSRTGGDQPQHF.

This clone was seen once. This rearrangement joins TRBV5-1 to TRBJ1-1; TRBD1 agrees at 7 bases. CDR1 SGHRS and CDR2 YFSETQ come from the germline V gene. The CDR3 has 14 amino acids. With V trimmed by 4 bases and J by 4 bases, 7 bases remained unmatched. The CDR3 loop is CASSPGTAATEAFF. CDR3 coding DNA: TGCGCCAGCAGCCCCGGGACAGCGGCCACTGAAGCTTTCTTT.

The chain employs TRBV6-5 and TRBJ1-1; possibly TRBD1 for D (6 bases). Germline V CDR1 and CDR2: MNHEY, SVGAGI. With 6 bases removed from V and 5 bases from J, the gap between germline ends came to 19 bases. CDR3 length: 15 residues. CDR3 region: CASRSEQGRGTEAFF. The CDR3 nucleotides are TGTGCCAGCAGGTCTGAACAGGGAAGGGGGACTGAAGCTTTCTTT.

This clone has a single count. The V gene is TRBV10-3, the J gene TRBJ2-5, with a possible D match to TRBD2 (7 bases). The V gene's germline CDR1 is ENHRY and CDR2 SYGVKD. Trimming removed 4 bases at V and 2 bases at J, with 17 bases between. This CDR3 region has 16 residues. In nucleotides, the CDR3 is TGTGCCATCAGTGGCCGGGGGGCGCGGGGTCAAGAGACCCAGTACTTC. It codes for CAISGRGARGQETQYF.

The chain carries TRBV5-4 and TRBJ2-3; 10 bases fit TRBD2. The V gene's germline CDR1 is SGHNT and CDR2 YYREEE (reference sequence). Germline trimming cut 3 bases from V and 5 bases from J; bases unmatched to any gene: 9. The CDR3 is 16 amino acids. Here the CDR3 reads CASSSSGGASGDTQYF. The CDR3 bases are TGTGCCAGCAGCTCAAGCGGGGGGGCCAGTGGAGATACGCAGTATTTT.

V is TRBV4-1 and J is TRBJ1-1, with D perhaps TRBD1 (6 bases). V was pared by 4 bases and J by 6 bases, with 21 bases between. CDR1 and CDR2 (germline): MGHRA, YSYEKL. The length of the CDR3 is 16 residues. Here the CDR3 DNA reads TGCGCCAGCAGCCTCCTTCCCCGGCCGGGGGGCGCTGAAGCTTTCTTT. It encodes CASSLLPRPGGAEAFF.

The genes are TRBV29-1 and TRBJ1-3; D is perhaps TRBD1 (5 bases). V shed 3 bases and J shed 0 bases, with 12 bases lying between them. Germline CDR1 is SQVTM and CDR2 is ANQGSEA. The CDR3 length is 15 residues. The CDR3 DNA reads as TGCAGCGTTGAGGCAGGGATAGACTCTGGAAACACCATATATTTT. Protein: CSVEAGIDSGNTIYF.

In this sample, this clone turned up many times. CDR3 in amino acids: CASSSGLPYGYTF. The DNA for the CDR3 is TGTGCCAGCAGCAGCGGACTGCCCTATGGCTACACCTTC. The J gene is TRBJ1-2, the V gene TRBV21-1. TRBV21-1 is a documented pseudogene. This CDR3 has 13 residues.

This clone was counted once. The chain joins TRBV5-1 to TRBJ2-5; D possibly corresponds to TRBD1 (6 bases). V was cut by 0 bases and J by 4 bases, with 16 bases left in between. The CDR3 covers 16 residues. CDR1 and CDR2 (germline): SGHRS, YFSETQ. The CDR3 protein is CASSLVNRIGGETQYF. The CDR3 coding sequence is TGCGCCAGCAGCTTGGTAAACCGGATAGGGGGAGAGACCCAGTACTTC.

This clone showed up just once. The chain has TRBV7-3 and TRBJ2-5, with unresolved D. Trimming shortened V by 2 bases and J by 5 bases, and 9 bases separated the two germline ends. The germline gives CDR1 SGHTA, CDR2 FQGTGA. The CDR3 has 13 amino acids. CDR3: CASSLWVGETQYF. The CDR3 nucleotides are TGTGCCAGCAGCTTATGGGTGGGGGAGACCCAGTACTTC.

This chain joins TRBV6-2 or TRBV6-3 and TRBJ2-3; D call uncertain. The ends were cut back, 0 bases at V and 3 bases at J, with 13 bases in the middle. The CDR3 contains 16 residues. In germline, CDR1 is MNHEY, CDR2 SVGEGT. The CDR3, as DNA: TGTGCCAGCAGTTACTCCGAGGACGGACCTACAGATACGCAGTATTTT. Translating it yields CASSYSEDGPTDTQYF.

This sequence joins TRBV14 and TRBJ2-3; D is ambiguous. Trimming pared 0 bases from V and 8 bases from J, leaving 15 bases between. This CDR3 spans 15 amino acids. From germline, CDR1 is SGHDN and CDR2 FVKESK. The CDR3 region has the DNA TGTGCCAGCAGCCAAGATTCTTATCAGAGCGCTACGCAGTATTTT. Translated, it gives CASSQDSYQSATQYF.

The J gene is TRBJ2-5, the V gene TRBV5-1, with 11 bases that match TRBD1. V shed 0 bases and J 5 bases; nucleotides not matched to a gene: 6. This CDR3 has 16 amino acids. CDR1 and CDR2 (germline): SGHRS, YFSETQ. The chain's CDR3 is CASSLGGTGGLETQYF. The CDR3 nucleotides are TGCGCCAGCAGCTTGGGTGGGACAGGGGGACTCGAGACCCAGTACTTC.

V gene TRBV19 combines with J gene TRBJ2-5; possible D gene TRBD1, 6 bases. CDR1 is LNHDA, CDR2 SQIVND, per germline (reference sequence). The CDR3 has 13 residues. Trimming shortened V by 6 bases and J by 2 bases, and 10 bases separated the two germline ends. The CDR3 nucleotides are TGTGCCAGTAGCACAGGGAGTCAAGAGACCCAGTACTTC. This sequence encodes CASSTGSQETQYF. The entire variable domain, with the rest obtained from reference TRBV19 and TRBJ2-5, is as follows: DGGITQSPKYLFRKEGQNVTLSCEQNLNHDAMYWYRQDPGQGLRLIYYSQIVNDFQKGDIAEGYSVSREKKESFPLTVTSAQKNPTAFYLCASSTGSQETQYFGPGTRLLVL.

This sequence joins TRBV2 and TRBJ2-4, with 9 bases aligning to TRBD2. The CDR3 is 14 residues long. V was pared by 6 bases and J by 4 bases, with 4 bases of the junction left unmatched. Germline CDR1 and CDR2: SNHLY and FYNNEI. The CDR3 spells CASSMTSGKNIQYF. CDR3 bases: TGTGCCAGCAGCATGACTAGCGGAAAAAACATTCAGTACTTC.

CDR3 residues: CASSRDRVAGANVLTF. CDR3 nucleotides: TGTGCCAGCAGCCGGGACAGGGTGGCTGGGGCCAACGTCCTGACTTTC. This chain connects TRBV3-1 (or the pseudogene TRBV3-2) to TRBJ2-6; 9 bases align to TRBD1. Germline CDR1 and CDR2: LGHDT and YNNKEL (reference sequence). V was pared by 4 bases and J by 2 bases, with 3 bases of the junction left unmatched. This CDR3 contains 16 residues.

The rearrangement links TRBV18 to TRBJ2-7, with TRBD1 as a possible D gene (6 bases). Deletions cut 3 bases from V and 5 bases from J, with 17 bases between. This CDR3 is 15 amino acids long. Germline V gives CDR1 KGHSH, CDR2 LQKENI. CDR3 amino acids: CASSPSSGQPHEQYF. DNA of the CDR3: TGTGCCAGCTCACCCTCCAGTGGACAGCCCCACGAGCAGTACTTC. The variable domain in full, with the rest retrieved from reference TRBV18 and TRBJ2-7, is NAGVMQNPRHLVRRRGQEARLRCSPMKGHSHVYWYRQLPEEGLKFMVYLQKENIIDESGMPKERFSAEFPKEGPSILRIQQVVRGDSAAYFCASSPSSGQPHEQYFGPGTRLTVT.

Only one count was recorded for this clone. V is TRBV5-1 and J is TRBJ2-5; D is ambiguous. CDR1 and CDR2 from the germline V gene are SGHRS and YFSETQ. Trimming stripped 0 bases from V and 5 bases from J, with 17 bases between. CDR3 length: 16 amino acids. This CDR3 reads CASSLGLRAVGETQYF. The CDR3 coding sequence is TGCGCCAGCAGCTTGGGTCTCCGGGCCGTCGGGGAGACCCAGTACTTC.

The CDR3 spells CASSQGQSETQYF. In DNA form, the CDR3 reads TGTGCCAGCAGCCAAGGACAGTCTGAGACCCAGTACTTC. The chain is built from TRBV7-3 and TRBJ2-5; D might be TRBD1 (6 bases). This CDR3 spans 13 amino acids. Between the trimmed V and J ends, which lost 5 bases and 5 bases, there was a span of 12 bases. Germline V gives CDR1 SGHTA, CDR2 FQGTGA.